Presented here are 8 T cell receptor beta chains from one specimen sequenced in a study of technical replicates of blood from several donors. TCRdb's copy holds only in-frame clones and misses some; the assay was immunoSEQ multiplex PCR. The table lists roughly 62,000 clones, roughly 95% of them singletons. Sequencing input: PBMCs. These receptor sequences come from a human donor in good health. Some clones in this sample may be carry-over from other donors' samples.

The chain couples TRBV4-1 to TRBJ2-1; D is perhaps TRBD2 (6 bases). Between the trimmed V and J ends, which lost 3 bases and 0 bases, there was a span of 12 bases. The V gene's germline CDR1 is MGHRA and CDR2 YSYEKL. The CDR3 runs 16 residues. CDR3 sequence reads: CASSQDERVSYNEQFF. CDR3 DNA sequence: TGCGCCAGCAGCCAGGACGAGCGGGTCTCCTACAATGAGCAGTTCTTC.

The chain recombines TRBV4-3 with TRBJ1-4; the match to TRBD1 covers 10 bases. Trimming took 4 bases from V and 5 from J; bases not matched to a gene: 4. This CDR3 is built from 15 residues. Germline CDR1 is LGHNA and CDR2 is YSLEER. The CDR3 DNA reads as TGCGCCAGCAGCCTCCGGGACAGGGGCAATGAAAAACTGTTTTTT. Its translation: CASSLRDRGNEKLFF.

The chain has TRBV9 and TRBJ1-2, with no clear D. V dropped 2 bases and J dropped 1 base, with 12 bases sitting between them. Germline CDR1 SGDLS, CDR2 YYNGEE. The CDR3 loop spans 15 amino acids. The CDR3 DNA reads TGTGCCAGCAGCGTTTCGGTTAGCCTTAACTATGGCTACACCTTC. Translating it yields CASSVSVSLNYGYTF.

The CDR3 DNA sequence: TGTGCCAGCAAACAGGCGGCGGGGCGGGTAACAGATACGCAGTATTTT. It translates to CASKQAAGRVTDTQYF. The V call is TRBV2, the J call TRBJ2-3; D is possibly TRBD2 (6 bases). Trimming pared 7 bases from V and 3 bases from J, leaving 20 bases between. Germline loops: CDR1 SNHLY, CDR2 FYNNEI. The length of the CDR3 is 16 residues. The full variable domain, in which reference TRBV2 and TRBJ2-3 provide the parts outside the CDR3, is EPEVTQTPSHQVTQMGQEVILRCVPISNHLYFYWYRQILGQKVEFLVSFYNNEISEKSEIFDDQFSVERPDGSNFTLKIRSTKLEDSAMYFCASKQAAGRVTDTQYFGPGTRLTVL.

The V and J genes are TRBV5-4 and TRBJ2-7; TRBD2 is a possible D gene (5 bases). The CDR3 contains 13 residues. Germline CDR1 is SGHNT and CDR2 is YYREEE (reference sequence). With 4 bases removed from V and 5 bases from J, the gap between germline ends came to 13 bases. DNA of the CDR3: TGTGCCAGCAGCGCGGGCTTTGGGGACGAGCAGTACTTC. It translates to CASSAGFGDEQYF.

V gene TRBV5-4 combines with J gene TRBJ1-2; TRBD1 is a possible D gene (6 bases). The V gene lost 0 bases and the J gene lost 1 base, with 10 bases spanning the gap. Germline lookup yields CDR1 SGHNT and CDR2 YYREEE (reference sequence). CDR3 length: 15 amino acids. This CDR3 reads CASSLAGGLNYGYTF. In nucleotides, the CDR3 is TGTGCCAGCAGCTTGGCCGGGGGGCTTAACTATGGCTACACCTTC.

V and J are TRBV4-2 and TRBJ2-7; 9 bases fit TRBD1. The germline gives CDR1 LGHNA, CDR2 YNFKEQ. J was trimmed by 9 bases and V by 5 bases; bases with no gene match: 23. The CDR3 runs 18 residues. CDR3 nucleotides: TGTGCCAGCAGCTCATTAGCCGCGATCGGGACAGGGATTTCCCTGCAGTACTTC. This encodes CASSSLAAIGTGISLQYF.

The chain is built from TRBV13 and TRBJ1-3; D ambiguous. This CDR3 has 17 amino acids. Trimming shortened V by 2 bases and J by 1 base, and 15 bases separated the two germline ends. Germline V gene data show CDR1 as PRHDT and CDR2 as FYEKMQ (reference sequence). CDR3 coding DNA: TGTGCCAGCAGCTTACCCCGCCAGATCCCTTCTGGAAACACCATATATTTT. Translating gives CASSLPRQIPSGNTIYF.